The 27 T cell receptor beta chains below all came from one sample that was sequenced in a study of cytomegalovirus exposure and HLA in healthy donors. The study ran its PCR with 60 Vbeta and 13 Jbeta primers. Sequenced by immunoSEQ multiplex PCR; TCRdb stores in-frame clones only, minus some. The sample comprises under 200,000 clones, 65% to 85% of which are singletons, and roughly 4.7% rests with the top ten. The source material was PBMCs. These receptors all stem from a woman aged 50 to 60 in good health and CMV-seropositive.

This clone has more than one count but fewer than ten. V and J are TRBV28 and TRBJ1-1; D possibly corresponds to TRBD1 (6 bases). This CDR3 comprises 13 residues. Trimming removed 10 bases at V and 5 bases at J, with 17 bases between. Germline CDR1 and CDR2: MDHEN and SYDVKM. The CDR3 sequence is CATHEGGDTEAFF. The CDR3 DNA follows: TGTGCCACCCATGAAGGGGGAGATACTGAAGCTTTCTTT.

The genes are TRBV7-2 and TRBJ2-2, with a weak D call TRBD1 (6 bases). This CDR3 spans 18 amino acids. Germline CDR1 SGHTA, CDR2 FQGNSA. The V end was cut by 7 bases, the J end by 4 bases, with 25 bases between. The CDR3 spells CASTHETFGQTLTGELFF. The CDR3 DNA is TGTGCCAGCACCCACGAGACGTTCGGACAGACCCTCACCGGGGAGCTGTTTTTT.

J is TRBJ1-2 and V is TRBV7-9, with 9 bases identical to TRBD1. The CDR3 contains 15 residues. V lost 4 bases and J lost 4; bases outside the gene matches: 7. CDR1 is SEHNR, CDR2 FQNEAQ, per germline (reference sequence). The chain's CDR3 is CASSSPGQGFYGYTF. DNA of the CDR3: TGTGCCAGCAGCTCTCCGGGACAGGGCTTCTATGGCTACACCTTC.

The rearrangement uses TRBV6-6 and TRBJ2-5, with TRBD1 identical over 9 bases. Trimming at V came to 6 bases and at J to 4 bases, leaving 9 bases not matched to a gene. CDR1 MNHNY and CDR2 SVGAGI come from the germline V gene (reference sequence). The CDR3 is 15 amino acids. CDR3 sequence: CASRGTGRVRETQYF. CDR3 bases: TGTGCCAGCAGGGGGACAGGGAGGGTGCGAGAGACCCAGTACTTC.

This clone was seen only once. The genes are TRBV6-1 and TRBJ2-5; 7 positions match TRBD2. CDR1 and CDR2 from the germline V gene are MNHNS and SASEGT. This CDR3 contains 17 residues. The trim removed 0 bases at V and 3 bases at J, leaving 10 bases unmatched. CDR3 region: CASSEALGGAGEETQYF. The CDR3 DNA sequence: TGTGCCAGCAGTGAAGCGCTAGGCGGGGCGGGGGAAGAGACCCAGTACTTC.

The chain combines TRBV7-2 with TRBJ1-2, with a weak D call TRBD1 (6 bases). CDR1 and CDR2 from the germline V gene are SGHTA and FQGNSA. The ends were cut back, 3 bases at V and 2 bases at J, with 10 bases in the middle. This CDR3 region has 14 residues. CDR3 region: CASSFNRDNYGYTF. CDR3 DNA: TGTGCCAGCAGCTTTAACAGGGACAACTATGGCTACACCTTC.

This clone was recorded once. This chain connects TRBV2 to TRBJ2-7, with a possible D match to TRBD2 (5 bases). The V and J ends lost 11 bases and 6 bases respectively, with 14 bases between them. Looked up from germline, CDR1 is SNHLY and CDR2 is FYNNEI. CDR3 length equals 11 residues. CDR3 sequence: CAGLRGLEQYF. The CDR3 DNA follows: TGTGCCGGCCTACGCGGGCTCGAGCAGTACTTC.

The rearrangement links TRBV6-5 to TRBJ1-2; 8 bases are shared with TRBD1. This CDR3 spans 14 amino acids. Germline CDR1 MNHEY, CDR2 SVGAGI. V was clipped by 2 bases and J by 7 bases; unmatched bases: 6. The CDR3 here is CASSYLLTGGGYTF. CDR3 DNA sequence: TGTGCCAGCAGTTACCTATTAACAGGGGGTGGCTACACCTTC.

V and J are TRBV9 and TRBJ2-3; unclear D gene. V was cut by 1 base and J by 2 bases, with 5 bases left in between. CDR1 is SGDLS, CDR2 YYNGEE, per germline. The CDR3 runs to 13 residues. CDR3 nucleotides: TGTGCCAGCAGCGTAACTATCACAGATACGCAGTATTTT. This translates into CASSVTITDTQYF. Using reference TRBV9 and TRBJ2-3 for the parts outside the CDR3, the full variable domain is DSGVTQTPKHLITATGQRVTLRCSPRSGDLSVYWYQQSLDQGLQFLIQYYNGEERAKGNILERFSAQQFPDLHSELNLSSLELGDSALYFCASSVTITDTQYFGPGTRLTVL.

The V gene is TRBV27, the J gene TRBJ2-3; D is possibly TRBD1 (5 bases). The ends were cut back, 5 bases at V and 4 bases at J, with 13 bases in the middle. Germline V gives CDR1 MNHEY, CDR2 SMNVEV (reference sequence). There are 14 residues in the CDR3. CDR3 protein: CASSRTRASDTQYF. The CDR3 nucleotides are TGTGCCAGCAGTCGGACAAGGGCCTCAGATACGCAGTATTTT.

V is TRBV4-1 and J is TRBJ2-6; D unclear. CDR3 length equals 16 residues. Trimming took off 4 bases at V and 0 bases at J, with 10 bases between the two ends. Germline-derived CDR1 and CDR2 are MGHRA and YSYEKL. This CDR3 is CASSRDLNSGANVLTF. The DNA of the CDR3 is TGCGCCAGCAGCCGAGACTTAAACTCTGGGGCCAACGTCCTGACTTTC.

This clone was recorded many times. The chain couples TRBV10-3 to TRBJ2-2, with D perhaps TRBD2 (6 bases). With 6 bases removed from V and 3 bases from J, the gap between germline ends came to 11 bases. There are 14 residues in the CDR3. Germline lookup yields CDR1 ENHRY and CDR2 SYGVKD. The CDR3 nucleotides read TGTGCCATCAGATCCGGGAGCGACACCGGGGAGCTGTTTTTT. This codes for CAIRSGSDTGELFF.

This CDR3 reads CASSLGQVDEKLFF. The CDR3 DNA sequence: TGTGCCAGCAGTTTAGGACAGGTGGATGAAAAACTGTTTTTT. This chain links TRBV6-5 with TRBJ1-4; 7 bases align to TRBD1. J gave up 6 bases and V 4 bases, and 5 bases lay outside the gene matches. CDR3 length equals 14 residues. Per germline, CDR1 MNHEY and CDR2 SVGAGI.

The genes are TRBV28 and TRBJ2-7, with TRBD1 matching 11 bases. The CDR3 loop spans 17 amino acids. CDR1 and CDR2 (germline): MDHEN, SYDVKM. V shed 2 bases and J 3 bases; nucleotides not matched to a gene: 9. This chain's CDR3 is CASSLAGTGGLRYEQYF. The CDR3 nucleotides are TGTGCCAGCAGTTTAGCTGGGACAGGGGGATTACGCTACGAGCAGTACTTC.

This clone was observed a handful of times. This same CDR3 is encoded by further DNA sequences in the sample. V gene TRBV5-1 combines with J gene TRBJ1-2; 7 nucleotides agree with TRBD1. The V gene's germline CDR1 is SGHRS and CDR2 YFSETQ. The CDR3 is 13 residues long. J gave up 4 bases and V 4 bases, and 4 bases lay outside the gene matches. The CDR3: CASSPQGPYGYTF. The CDR3 DNA reads TGCGCCAGCAGCCCACAGGGGCCCTATGGCTACACCTTC.

This chain connects TRBV2 to TRBJ2-3; possibly TRBD1 for D (6 bases). The CDR3 consists of 15 residues. Trimming pared 8 bases from V and 2 bases from J, leaving 17 bases between. Germline CDR1 and CDR2: SNHLY and FYNNEI. CDR3 sequence reads: CASVSLQGFTDTQYF. The CDR3 DNA follows: TGTGCCAGCGTGAGCCTACAGGGCTTCACAGATACGCAGTATTTT.

This clone has a single count. DNA of the CDR3: TGTGCCAGTAGTACTCGGACAGGTACCCTCTATGGCTACACCTTC. Encoded protein: CASSTRTGTLYGYTF. The chain recombines TRBV19 with TRBJ1-2; 7 bases are a match to TRBD1. The CDR3 contains 15 residues. The ends lost 4 bases at V and 4 bases at J; junction bases unmatched: 9. In germline, CDR1 is LNHDA, CDR2 SQIVND (reference sequence).

CDR3 residues: CASSWGTGGVEGYTF. CDR3 nucleotide sequence: TGCGCCAGCAGCTGGGGGACAGGGGGAGTAGAAGGCTACACCTTC. The chain joins TRBV5-1 to TRBJ1-2, with 11 positions matching TRBD1. The CDR3 consists of 15 residues. Germline trimming cut 3 bases from V and 8 bases from J; bases unmatched to any gene: 9. Per germline, CDR1 SGHRS and CDR2 YFSETQ.

This chain connects TRBV6-1 to TRBJ1-2; 10 nucleotides agree with TRBD1. J was trimmed by 4 bases and V by 4 bases; bases with no gene match: 12. The CDR3 contains 17 residues. Per germline, CDR1 MNHNS and CDR2 SASEGT. In DNA, the CDR3 is TGTGCCAGCAGTGCGTCCCCCCCGGGACAGGGGCCCTATGGCTACACCTTC. Translating it yields CASSASPPGQGPYGYTF.

The rearrangement links TRBV5-1 to TRBJ2-5; D call uncertain. Trimming took off 1 base at V and 2 bases at J, with 9 bases between the two ends. The CDR3 runs to 14 residues. The V gene's germline CDR1 is SGHRS and CDR2 YFSETQ. The CDR3 nucleotides read TGCGCCAGCAGCTTGAATGGGCAGCAAGAGACCCAGTACTTC. Protein: CASSLNGQQETQYF.

V gene TRBV4-2 combines with J gene TRBJ2-7, with 7 bases identical to TRBD2. Germline trimming cut 0 bases from V and 7 bases from J; bases unmatched to any gene: 12. The germline CDR1 and CDR2 sequences are LGHNA and YNFKEQ. The CDR3 consists of 16 residues. The CDR3 reads CASSQDGGDSVWEQYF. The DNA of the CDR3 is TGTGCCAGCAGCCAAGATGGGGGGGACTCAGTGTGGGAGCAGTACTTC.

The table lists this clone with a few counts. The chain joins TRBV7-3 to TRBJ2-7; the match to TRBD2 covers 7 bases. Trimming at V came to 3 bases and at J to 3 bases, leaving 8 bases not matched to a gene. The CDR3 contains 15 residues. CDR1 SGHTA and CDR2 FQGTGA come from the germline V gene. The CDR3 here is CASSFNGGSNYEQYF. The CDR3 region has the DNA TGTGCCAGCAGCTTCAACGGGGGGAGTAACTACGAGCAGTACTTC.

This chain uses TRBV19 with TRBJ2-1; D might be TRBD1 (6 bases). Germline V gives CDR1 LNHDA, CDR2 SQIVND (reference sequence). The CDR3 length is 17 residues. With 2 bases removed from V and 4 bases from J, the gap between germline ends came to 18 bases. As DNA, the CDR3 is TGTGCCAGTAGTATACGTCGCAGGGGTAGCGTATACAATGAGCAGTTCTTC. It codes for CASSIRRRGSVYNEQFF.

V and J are TRBV7-8 and TRBJ2-3; 8 positions agree with TRBD2. V shed 2 bases, J shed 2 bases, and the junction held 3 bases outside the gene matches. The length of the CDR3 is 15 residues. CDR1 is SGHVS and CDR2 is FQNEAQ in the germline V gene. DNA for the CDR3: TGTGCCAGCAGCTTAAGCGGGGGATTCACAGATACGCAGTATTTT. This translates into CASSLSGGFTDTQYF. The variable domain in full, completed from reference TRBV7-8 and TRBJ2-3, reads GAGVSQSPRYKVAKRGQDVALRCDPISGHVSLFWYQQALGQGPEFLTYFQNEAQLDKSGLPSDRFFAERPEGSVSTLKIQRTQQEDSAVYLCASSLSGGFTDTQYFGPGTRLTVL.

The V call is TRBV5-4, the J call TRBJ1-6, with D perhaps TRBD1 (5 bases). The CDR3 covers 17 residues. In germline, CDR1 is SGHNT, CDR2 YYREEE (reference sequence). Trimming removed 0 bases at V and 0 bases at J, with 10 bases between. CDR3 region: CASSLARGGSYNSPLHF. CDR3 nucleotides: TGTGCCAGCAGCTTGGCTAGGGGAGGCTCCTATAATTCACCCCTCCACTTT.

Of note for this clone: This may be a read error, as it is one base from a much larger clone. The sample has other DNA sequences that encode this CDR3 too. The chain has TRBV7-6 and TRBJ2-7, with D uncertain. Germline V CDR1 and CDR2: SGHVS, FNYEAQ. The CDR3 runs 10 residues. V lost 5 bases, J lost 6 bases, and 5 bases lay in between. The CDR3 DNA reads as TGTGCCAGCAGCCCCCGCGAGCAGTACTTC. It is translated as CASSPREQYF.

This chain joins TRBV6-5 and TRBJ2-2, with TRBD2 matching 10 bases. V lost 4 bases and J lost 2; bases outside the gene matches: 4. Per germline, CDR1 MNHEY and CDR2 SVGAGI. This CDR3 region has 16 residues. CDR3 region: CASSFPSGGNTGELFF. The CDR3 DNA reads as TGTGCCAGCAGTTTTCCTAGCGGGGGAAACACCGGGGAGCTGTTTTTT.